A selection of T cell receptor beta chains follows, all from one sample in a study of shared clonotypes between healthy human individuals. TCRdb's copy holds only in-frame clones and misses some; the assay was immunoSEQ multiplex PCR. The table records around 1,900,000 clones, around 93% of them present only once. Sequencing input: naive CD8+ T cells from PBMCs. The receptors were gathered from a man younger than 35 in good health. Some clones in this sample may be carry-over from other donors' samples. CDR3s include the opening cysteine and the closing phenylalanine or tryptophan. A D gene is named only where the DNA matches it firmly. The size entry is marked missing in some rows and otherwise reads once, few, many or a size class.

d_call | clone_size | j_call | v_call | cdr3_aa | cdr3_nt
TRBD1 | NA | TRBJ2-3 | TRBV6-6 | CASRGTGTDTQYF | TGTGCCAGCAGGGGGACAGGGACAGATACGCAGTATTTT
NA | NA | TRBJ2-1 | TRBV7-9 | CASSHPGGGSRYNEQFF | TGTGCCAGCAGTCACCCGGGGGGCGGGAGCCGATACAATGAGCAGTTCTTC
NA | NA | TRBJ1-1 | TRBV28 | CASSLGDGGLTEAFF | TGTGCCAGCAGTTTAGGAGACGGGGGCTTGACTGAAGCTTTCTTT
TRBD1 | once | TRBJ2-7 | TRBV9 | CASSVTGGEQYF | TGTGCCAGCAGCGTCACAGGGGGCGAGCAGTACTTC
NA | NA | TRBJ2-3 | TRBV11-2 | CASSYGVTDTQYF | TGTGCCAGCAGCTACGGGGTTACAGATACGCAGTATTTT
NA | once | TRBJ2-3 | TRBV4-1 | CASSQDTGKGTDTQYF | TGCGCCAGCAGCCAAGATACAGGGAAAGGGACAGATACGCAGTATTTT
TRBD1 | NA | TRBJ2-1 | TRBV27 | CASSFQLTGEDNEQFF | TGTGCCAGCAGTTTTCAGTTGACAGGGGAAGACAATGAGCAGTTCTTC
TRBD1 | NA | TRBJ1-4 | TRBV5-1 | CASTGGTATNEKLFF | TGCGCCAGCACAGGGGGTACAGCAACTAATGAAAAACTGTTTTTT
TRBD2 | NA | TRBJ2-5 | TRBV27 | CASTQIAGVSETQYF | TGTGCCAGCACGCAGATAGCGGGAGTATCGGAGACCCAGTACTTC
NA | NA | TRBJ2-2 | TRBV6-5 | CASTSTSAEELFF | TGTGCCAGCACCTCGACCTCCGCGGAGGAGCTGTTTTTT
NA | NA | TRBJ1-1 | TRBV19 | CVSAKGGQNTEAFF | TGTGTCAGCGCCAAGGGGGGGCAGAACACTGAAGCTTTCTTT
TRBD1 | NA | TRBJ1-1 | TRBV29-1 | CSVGDRDRGLEAFF | TGCAGCGTTGGAGACCGGGACAGGGGGCTGGAAGCTTTCTTT
NA | NA | TRBJ2-7 | TRBV27 | CASSPSEGESSYEQYF | TGTGCCAGCAGCCCGTCAGAGGGGGAAAGCTCCTACGAGCAGTACTTC
TRBD1 | NA | TRBJ2-1 | TRBV5-4 | CASSLGDSEQFF | TGTGCCAGCAGCTTAGGGGACAGCGAGCAGTTCTTC
TRBD1 | NA | TRBJ1-3 | TRBV9 | CASSPRQGSGNTIYF | TGTGCCAGCAGCCCCCGACAGGGCTCTGGAAACACCATATATTTT
NA | NA | TRBJ2-1 | TRBV5-1 | CASSFFGNEQFF | TGCGCCAGCAGCTTCTTCGGCAATGAGCAGTTCTTC
TRBD1 | NA | TRBJ1-3 | TRBV5-4 | CASSLDRGLGNTIYF | TGTGCCAGCAGCTTGGACAGGGGGCTGGGAAACACCATATATTTT
NA | NA | TRBJ1-1 | TRBV19 | CASIGVEAFF | TGTGCCAGTATAGGGGTTGAAGCTTTCTTT
TRBD2 | NA | TRBJ2-1 | TRBV27 | CASSKRTSGNPYNEQFF | TGTGCCAGCAGTAAACGGACTAGCGGGAACCCCTACAATGAGCAGTTCTTC
TRBD1 | once | TRBJ2-1 | TRBV29-1 | CSVAGTGSSYNEQFF | TGCAGCGTGGCCGGGACAGGGAGCTCCTACAATGAGCAGTTCTTC
NA | NA | TRBJ2-7 | TRBV19 | CASSISDGSPAEQYF | TGTGCCAGTAGTATTTCGGACGGATCCCCCGCCGAGCAGTACTTC
TRBD1 | few | TRBJ2-2 | TRBV29-1 | CSAGTGGTGELFF | TGCAGCGCCGGGACAGGCGGGACCGGGGAGCTGTTTTTT
NA | NA | TRBJ2-1 | TRBV5-4 | CASSPFPAGSNNEQFF | TGTGCCAGCAGCCCCTTCCCAGCGGGCTCAAACAATGAGCAGTTCTTC
NA | NA | TRBJ2-1 | TRBV25-1 | CASEDSSSYNEQFF | TGTGCCAGCGAGGACTCCAGCTCCTACAATGAGCAGTTCTTC
NA | NA | TRBJ1-4 | TRBV7-8 | CASSLGWATNEKLFF | TGTGCCAGCAGCTTAGGATGGGCAACTAATGAAAAACTGTTTTTT
TRBD2 | NA | TRBJ2-1 | TRBV2 | CASSEARLAGDEQFF | TGTGCCAGCAGTGAAGCGCGTCTAGCGGGTGATGAGCAGTTCTTC
NA | few | TRBJ1-2 | TRBV28 | CASSSRYGYTF | TGTGCCAGCAGCTCGCGCTATGGCTACACCTTC
TRBD2 | NA | TRBJ2-7 | TRBV10-3 | CAISEGGAGPYEQYF | TGTGCCATCAGTGAGGGCGGAGCGGGACCTTACGAGCAGTACTTC
TRBD2 | NA | TRBJ2-1 | TRBV29-1 | CSVSLAGGYNEQFF | TGCAGCGTCTCCTTAGCGGGAGGCTACAATGAGCAGTTCTTC
NA | NA | TRBJ2-2 | TRBV9 | CASSYDTGELFF | TGTGCCAGCAGCTACGACACCGGGGAGCTGTTTTTT
TRBD2 | NA | TRBJ2-7 | TRBV7-2 | CASSLPMLVAGGDPYEQYF | TGTGCCAGCAGTCTACCGATGTTAGTAGCGGGAGGGGACCCCTACGAGCAGTACTTC
TRBD2 | NA | TRBJ2-3 | TRBV10-3 | CASRLADTSTDTQYF | TGTGCCAGCCGACTAGCGGATACTAGCACAGATACGCAGTATTTT
NA | NA | TRBJ2-1 | TRBV7-2 | CASSFRHLNNEQFF | TGTGCCAGCAGCTTTCGTCACCTTAACAATGAGCAGTTCTTC
NA | NA | TRBJ1-2 | TRBV28 | CASSSPDRSYGYTF | TGTGCCAGCAGTTCACCCGACAGAAGCTATGGCTACACCTTC
NA | NA | TRBJ2-7 | TRBV19 | CASSTRTDSYEQYF | TGTGCCAGTAGTACCCGGACAGATTCCTACGAGCAGTACTTC
NA | NA | TRBJ1-6 | TRBV7-8 | CASSLAWGKGNSPLHF | TGTGCCAGCAGCTTAGCATGGGGGAAGGGTAATTCACCCCTCCACTTT
TRBD2 | NA | TRBJ2-2 | TRBV15 | CATSTWLAGRELFF | TGTGCCACCAGCACGTGGCTAGCGGGTCGGGAGCTGTTTTTT
TRBD2 | NA | TRBJ2-3 | TRBV9 | CASSVVPRVSGSTDTQYF | TGTGCCAGCAGCGTAGTTCCCAGGGTTAGCGGGAGCACAGATACGCAGTATTTT
NA | NA | TRBJ2-5 | TRBV4-1 | CASSQSREETQYF | TGCGCCAGCAGCCAATCCAGGGAAGAGACCCAGTACTTC
NA | NA | TRBJ2-7 | TRBV5-1 | CASSLKGGTYEQYF | TGCGCCAGCAGCTTGAAAGGGGGGACCTACGAGCAGTACTTC
NA | NA | TRBJ2-7 | TRBV6-6 | CASSYPEGLHEQYF | TGTGCCAGCAGTTACCCAGAGGGGCTCCACGAGCAGTACTTC
TRBD1 | NA | TRBJ2-2 | TRBV10-3 | CAISDPLTGVLDTGELFF | TGTGCCATCAGTGACCCCTTGACAGGGGTTTTGGACACCGGGGAGCTGTTTTTT
NA | NA | TRBJ1-2 | TRBV7-9 | CASSLGSKIYGYTF | TGTGCCAGCAGCTTAGGATCTAAGATCTATGGCTACACCTTC
NA | NA | TRBJ1-2 | TRBV9 | CASSAGKNYGYTF | TGTGCCAGCAGCGCGGGAAAGAACTATGGCTACACCTTC
TRBD1 | NA | TRBJ2-6 | TRBV5-6 | CASSLGQGARSGANVLTF | TGTGCCAGCAGCTTGGGGCAGGGGGCGCGGTCTGGGGCCAACGTCCTGACTTTC
TRBD1 | NA | TRBJ2-7 | TRBV4-1 | CASSPRQGDPYEQYF | TGCGCCAGCAGCCCTCGACAGGGGGATCCCTACGAGCAGTACTTC
NA | NA | TRBJ2-1 | TRBV15 | CATSPIIGTGTGGNNEQFF | TGTGCCACCAGCCCAATCATAGGGACCGGGACTGGGGGTAACAATGAGCAGTTCTTC
NA | NA | TRBJ1-1 | TRBV9 | CASSPTGGIGTEAFF | TGTGCCAGCAGCCCGACGGGGGGTATAGGCACTGAAGCTTTCTTT
NA | NA | TRBJ1-5 | TRBV27 | CASSPVGLPTGNQPQHF | TGTGCCAGCAGCCCCGTAGGGTTACCTACGGGCAATCAGCCCCAGCATTTT
TRBD1 | NA | TRBJ1-2 | TRBV27 | CASSPRTGDYGYTF | TGTGCCAGCAGTCCCCGGACAGGGGACTATGGCTACACCTTC
TRBD1 | NA | TRBJ1-1 | TRBV30 | CAWSEDRGSAEAFF | TGTGCCTGGAGTGAGGACAGGGGGAGCGCTGAAGCTTTCTTT
NA | NA | TRBJ1-1 | TRBV28 | CASSPRGGLNTEAFF | TGTGCCAGCAGCCCCCGGGGGGGGTTGAACACTGAAGCTTTCTTT
NA | NA | TRBJ2-1 | TRBV27 | CASSSIPAIYNEQFF | TGTGCCAGCAGTTCTATTCCCGCCATCTACAATGAGCAGTTCTTC
NA | NA | TRBJ2-3 | TRBV6-6 | CASSYMGGEGTDTQYF | TGTGCCAGCAGTTATATGGGGGGCGAGGGGACAGATACGCAGTATTTT
TRBD1 | NA | TRBJ2-1 | TRBV9 | CASSVYNRGRNEQFF | TGTGCCAGCAGCGTTTACAACAGGGGGCGGAATGAGCAGTTCTTC
NA | NA | TRBJ1-1 | TRBV27 | CASRRGATEAFF | TGTGCCAGCAGGCGGGGGGCCACTGAAGCTTTCTTT
TRBD1 | NA | TRBJ2-3 | TRBV27 | CASSLLDRGGGTDTQYF | TGTGCCAGCAGTTTATTGGACAGGGGGGGAGGGACAGATACGCAGTATTTT
TRBD1 | NA | TRBJ1-1 | TRBV6-5 | CASNVRQGPAFF | TGTGCCAGCAATGTGCGACAGGGGCCGGCTTTCTTT
TRBD1 | NA | TRBJ2-7 | TRBV28 | CASRMTGGGYEQYF | TGTGCCAGCAGAATGACAGGGGGTGGGTACGAGCAGTACTTC
NA | NA | TRBJ2-7 | TRBV29-1 | CSAQATYEQYF | TGCAGCGCCCAGGCTACCTACGAGCAGTACTTC